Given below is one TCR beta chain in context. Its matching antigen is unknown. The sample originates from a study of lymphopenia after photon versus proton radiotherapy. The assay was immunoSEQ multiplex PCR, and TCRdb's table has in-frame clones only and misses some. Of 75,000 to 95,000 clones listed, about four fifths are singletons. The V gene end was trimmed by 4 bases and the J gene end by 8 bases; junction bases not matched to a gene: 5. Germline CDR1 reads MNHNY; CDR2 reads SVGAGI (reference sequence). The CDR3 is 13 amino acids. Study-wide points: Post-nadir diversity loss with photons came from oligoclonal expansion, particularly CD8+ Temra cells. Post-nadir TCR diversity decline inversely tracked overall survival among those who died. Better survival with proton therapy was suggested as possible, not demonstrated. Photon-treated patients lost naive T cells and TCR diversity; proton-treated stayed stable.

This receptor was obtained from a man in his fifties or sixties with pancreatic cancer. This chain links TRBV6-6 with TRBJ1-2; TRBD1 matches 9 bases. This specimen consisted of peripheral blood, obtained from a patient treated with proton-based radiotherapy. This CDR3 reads CASSSTGGPGYTF. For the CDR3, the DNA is TGTGCCAGCAGTTCGACAGGGGGGCCCGGCTACACCTTC.